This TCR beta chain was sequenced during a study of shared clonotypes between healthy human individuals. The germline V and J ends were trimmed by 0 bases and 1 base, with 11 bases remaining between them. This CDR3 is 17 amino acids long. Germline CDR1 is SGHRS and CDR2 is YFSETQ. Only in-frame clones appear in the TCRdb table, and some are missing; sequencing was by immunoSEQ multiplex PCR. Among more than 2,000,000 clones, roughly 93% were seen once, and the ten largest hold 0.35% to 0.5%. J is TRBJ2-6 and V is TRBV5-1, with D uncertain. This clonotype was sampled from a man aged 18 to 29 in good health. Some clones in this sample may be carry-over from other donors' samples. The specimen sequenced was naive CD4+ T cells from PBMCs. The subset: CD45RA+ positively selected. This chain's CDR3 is CASSLEFVASGANVLTF. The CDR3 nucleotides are TGCGCCAGCAGCTTGGAATTTGTAGCTTCTGGGGCCAACGTCCTGACTTTC.